This TCR beta chain was sequenced for a study of beta chain features in type 1 diabetes. The study, taken as a whole, reports: Researchers reported that naive, central memory and Treg TCRB repertoires appeared more similar in patients than in healthy donors. TCRB CDR3s were moderately but significantly shorter in Type 1 diabetes patients in all four CD4+ subsets.

Isolated RNA was reverse transcribed in full, so expressed TCRB transcripts were sequenced. Libraries were prepared by immunoSEQ multiplex PCR; TCRdb keeps only in-frame clonotypes and omits some of them. This table holds about 900,000 clones, roughly 15% found once. V gave up 5 bases and J gave up 4 bases; unmatched junction bases: 8. Germline V gene sequence: CDR1 MNHNY, CDR2 SVGAGI (reference sequence). This CDR3 has 16 residues. With respect to this clone: Antigen unknown.

This sequence joins TRBV6-6 and TRBJ2-7; TRBD2 aligns across 13 bases. The TCR comes from a woman between 18 and 30 years old in good health. The sample taken for sequencing was naive CD4+ T cells from blood. The CDR3 nucleotides are TGTGCCAGCAGTGCCTTCGGGACTAGCGGGAAGTACGAGCAGTACTTC. This codes for CASSAFGTSGKYEQYF.